This T cell receptor beta chain was captured in a study of blood T cell repertoires in COVID-19. CDR3 size: 18 residues. Deletions cut 2 bases from V and 0 bases from J, with 14 bases between. Germline values: CDR1 SGHTA, CDR2 FQGNSA. Data came from immunoSEQ multiplex PCR; TCRdb stores just in-frame clones and leaves some out. The profile shows 250,000 to 300,000 clones, roughly 90% of them singletons. The sample consisted of peripheral blood. The chain employs TRBV7-2 and TRBJ1-6; D not resolved. The sequence was collected from a woman aged 40-49 years who had recovered from COVID-19. CDR3 residues: CASSLIPTTSSYNSPLHF. Here the CDR3 DNA reads TGTGCCAGCAGCTTAATACCGACAACTAGCTCCTATAATTCACCCCTCCACTTT.